The next 10 T cell receptor beta chains were all read from a single sample in a study of blood T cell repertoires in COVID-19. Assay: immunoSEQ multiplex PCR; the TCRdb copy retains only in-frame clones and omits some. Of about 160,000 clones listed, 82% are singletons. The sample taken for sequencing was peripheral blood. These receptors were collected from an elderly woman with active or convalescent COVID-19.

This sequence joins TRBV6-5 and TRBJ2-1; 9 bases line up with TRBD1. The CDR3 runs to 15 residues. In germline, CDR1 is MNHEY, CDR2 SVGAGI. The trim removed 0 bases at V and 4 bases at J, leaving 1 base unmatched. The CDR3 coding sequence is TGTGCCAGCAGTTACTCAGGACAGGGGTACAATGAGCAGTTCTTC. It translates to CASSYSGQGYNEQFF.

This clone occurred once. The chain uses TRBV28 and TRBJ1-2; 11 bases are a match to TRBD1. Germline values: CDR1 MDHEN, CDR2 SYDVKM. The V and J ends lost 6 bases and 8 bases, in that order; junction bases with no gene match: 8. The CDR3 spans 14 residues. The CDR3 nucleotides are TGTGCCAGCAGGGAAGGACAGGGGGCGAAAGGCTACACCTTC. Translated, it gives CASREGQGAKGYTF.

This rearrangement joins TRBV28 to TRBJ2-5, with 9 bases aligning to TRBD1. The CDR3 contains 13 residues. The J segment lost 4 bases and the V segment lost 6 bases, leaving 3 bases of the junction unmatched. From germline, CDR1 is MDHEN and CDR2 SYDVKM. The CDR3, as DNA: TGTGCCAGCAGGGGACAGGGCCTAGAGACCCAGTACTTC. It translates to CASRGQGLETQYF.

The rearrangement links TRBV10-1 to TRBJ2-5; TRBD1 agrees at 7 bases. The CDR3 is made up of 13 amino acids. Germline lookup yields CDR1 WNHNN and CDR2 SYGVQD (reference sequence). With 10 bases clipped from V and 2 bases from J, the junction kept 7 bases outside the gene matches. CDR3 sequence reads: CATQGTVQETQYF. In nucleotides, the CDR3 is TGCGCCACGCAAGGGACAGTACAAGAGACCCAGTACTTC.

This chain links TRBV3-1 (or the pseudogene TRBV3-2) with TRBJ2-5, with 10 bases aligning to TRBD2. The length of the CDR3 is 18 residues. Germline-derived CDR1 and CDR2 are LGHDT and YNNKEL (reference sequence). V was pared by 4 bases and J by 5 bases, with 16 bases of the junction left unmatched. The chain's CDR3 is CASSLDPSGRGIGETQYF. As DNA, the CDR3 is TGTGCCAGCAGCCTCGATCCTAGCGGGAGAGGGATAGGGGAGACCCAGTACTTC.

The genes are TRBV28 and TRBJ1-2; D call uncertain. This CDR3 comprises 13 residues. With 7 bases removed from V and 2 bases from J, the gap between germline ends came to 11 bases. The V gene's germline CDR1 is MDHEN and CDR2 SYDVKM. CDR3 DNA: TGTGCCAGCACGGAGGTCCCCAACTATGGCTACACCTTC. Amino acid sequence: CASTEVPNYGYTF.

V usage is TRBV6-6 and J usage is TRBJ1-2, with D perhaps matching TRBD1 (5 bases). This CDR3 has 15 amino acids. The V end lost 6 bases, the J end lost 0 bases, and 14 bases lay between the germline ends. Germline V gene data show CDR1 as MNHNY and CDR2 as SVGAGI (reference sequence). CDR3 sequence (DNA): TGTGCCAGCAGCTTCCGACGACAGACTAACTATGGCTACACCTTC. Translated: CASSFRRQTNYGYTF.

The chain links TRBV6-1 to TRBJ1-5; D is unresolved. This CDR3 is built from 13 residues. V shed 3 bases and J shed 10 bases, with 13 bases lying between them. CDR1 is MNHNS and CDR2 is SASEGT in the germline V gene. CDR3 protein: CASSDGRDIPQHF. CDR3 coding DNA: TGTGCCAGCAGTGACGGCCGAGACATACCCCAGCATTTT.

This chain joins TRBV20-1 and TRBJ2-1; tentative D call: TRBD2 (5 bases). Germline loops: CDR1 DFQATT, CDR2 SNEGSKA (reference sequence). The length of the CDR3 is 14 residues. Trimming removed 3 bases at V and 9 bases at J, with 18 bases between. CDR3 DNA sequence: TGCAGTGCTAGTAACTACCCTTCCCGGGGTGAGCAGTTCTTC. Its protein is CSASNYPSRGEQFF.

The V and J genes are TRBV2 and TRBJ1-4; a possible D gene is TRBD1 (6 bases). The ends were cut back, 6 bases at V and 7 bases at J, with 21 bases in the middle. The CDR3 sequence is 16 residues long. Germline CDR1 and CDR2: SNHLY and FYNNEI. The CDR3 coding sequence is TGTGCCAGCAGCACAGGGCCCCACGGTAGTGGTGAAAAACTGTTTTTT. Translation gives CASSTGPHGSGEKLFF.